A selection of T cell receptor beta chains follows, all from one sample in a study of cytomegalovirus exposure and HLA in healthy donors. Here immunoSEQ multiplex PCR was the method, and the copy in TCRdb shows in-frame clones only, minus some. Of over 75,000 clones listed, about 80% are singletons. Sequenced sample: PBMCs. Receptors were obtained from a man aged 60 to 75 in good health and CMV-seropositive. The CDR3 runs from the conserved cysteine through the conserved F or W. D genes are given only for firm matches. For some rows the clone size is stated as once, few or many, or as a class when expanded; others skip it.

TRBJ2-7 . TRBV11-2 . CASSAGTYEQYF TGTGCCAGCAGCGCCGGGACCTACGAGCAGTACTTC
TRBJ2-2 medium-sized TRBV6-1 . CASSALSETGELFF TGTGCCAGCAGTGCGCTTAGCGAGACCGGGGAGCTGTTTTTT
TRBJ2-3 . TRBV7-2 TRBD2 CASSLDSGGAITQYF TGTGCCAGCAGCTTAGATAGCGGGGGGGCCATTACGCAGTATTTT
TRBJ2-7 few TRBV27 TRBD2 CASRLTSGGGSEQYF TGTGCCAGCAGACTTACTAGCGGGGGGGGGTCGGAGCAGTACTTC
TRBJ2-7 . TRBV30 TRBD1 CAWDRDRVQGEQYF TGTGCCTGGGACCGGGACAGAGTTCAGGGCGAGCAGTACTTC
TRBJ2-1 . TRBV7-6 TRBD1 CASSLGAGGYNEQFF TGTGCCAGCAGCTTAGGGGCAGGGGGATACAATGAGCAGTTCTTC
TRBJ2-7 few TRBV6-1 TRBD1 CASRGQNTNSYEQYF TGTGCCAGCAGGGGACAGAATACTAACTCCTACGAGCAGTACTTC
TRBJ1-2 . TRBV7-9 . CASSLGGLNYGYTF TGTGCCAGCAGCTTAGGGGGACTGAACTATGGCTACACCTTC
TRBJ1-2 . TRBV9 TRBD1 CASSDPTGPNGYTF TGTGCCAGCAGCGACCCGACAGGGCCCAATGGCTACACCTTC
TRBJ1-6 . TRBV28 TRBD1 CASSKRRQGNSPLHF TGTGCCAGCAGCAAGCGAAGACAGGGCAATTCACCCCTCCACTTT
TRBJ2-5 . TRBV7-7 . CASSPGQSFVETQYF TGTGCTAGCAGCCCAGGACAGTCCTTCGTGGAGACCCAGTACTTC
TRBJ1-6 . TRBV19 . CASGENSPLHF TGTGCCAGTGGGGAGAATTCACCCCTCCACTTT
TRBJ1-5 . TRBV30 TRBD1 CAWSGVGTGAISQPQHF TGTGCCTGGAGTGGGGTGGGGACAGGGGCCATTAGTCAGCCCCAGCATTTT
TRBJ2-3 once TRBV10-1 TRBD1 CASSGYPGQGADTQYF TGCGCCAGCAGTGGATATCCGGGACAGGGAGCAGATACGCAGTATTTT
TRBJ2-7 many TRBV7-9 . CASSPARQVTYEQYF TGTGCCAGCAGCCCGGCCCGCCAGGTCACCTACGAGCAGTACTTC
TRBJ2-7 . TRBV4-2 . CASSQVTGSYEQYF TGTGCCAGCAGCCAAGTAACAGGCTCCTACGAGCAGTACTTC
TRBJ2-4 few TRBV5-1 TRBD1 CASSLGDRFDYLAKNIQYF TGCGCCAGCAGCTTGGGGGACAGGTTCGATTATTTAGCCAAAAACATTCAGTACTTC
TRBJ2-1 . TRBV6-5 TRBD1 CASSYEGAVYNEQFF TGTGCCAGCAGTTATGAGGGGGCTGTATACAATGAGCAGTTCTTC
TRBJ1-4 few TRBV2 . CASSEETGWGKEKLFF TGTGCCAGCAGTGAAGAAACAGGGTGGGGAAAGGAAAAACTGTTTTTT
TRBJ2-6 . TRBV7-8 . CASSLLLSGANVLTF TGTGCCAGCAGCTTATTACTCTCTGGGGCCAACGTCCTGACTTTC
TRBJ2-5 . TRBV14 . CASSQDREEETQYF TGTGCCAGCAGCCAAGACAGGGAAGAAGAGACCCAGTACTTC
TRBJ2-2 once TRBV25-1 TRBD1 CASSEYVPGGKTGELFF TGTGCCAGCAGTGAATATGTGCCAGGGGGCAAAACCGGGGAGCTGTTTTTT
TRBJ2-5 . TRBV9 . CASSVAGLLKETQYF TGTGCCAGCAGCGTAGCAGGTCTGCTTAAAGAGACCCAGTACTTC
TRBJ2-1 . TRBV5-1 TRBD2 CASSLGLEPSIYNEQFF TGCGCCAGCAGCTTAGGACTAGAACCGAGTATATACAATGAGCAGTTCTTC
TRBJ2-7 . TRBV9 TRBD1 CASSVTSGTGYEQYF TGTGCCAGCAGCGTAACATCCGGGACAGGGTACGAGCAGTACTTC
TRBJ1-5 . TRBV18 . CASSQDGGQPQHF TGTGCCAGCTCTCAAGATGGAGGTCAGCCCCAGCATTTT
TRBJ1-3 . TRBV9 TRBD1 CASSVGFDRVEGNTIYF TGTGCCAGCAGCGTTGGGTTCGACAGGGTAGAAGGAAACACCATATATTTT
TRBJ1-4 . TRBV19 . CASSTRRGLNEKLFF TGTGCCAGTAGTACCCGACGAGGGCTTAATGAAAAACTGTTTTTT
TRBJ1-1 . TRBV11-2 TRBD1 CASSLGQGQTSEAFF TGTGCCAGCAGCTTAGGACAGGGGCAAACGAGTGAAGCTTTCTTT
TRBJ2-1 . TRBV19 TRBD2 CASSIGSGGIYNEQFF TGTGCCAGTAGTATAGGGAGCGGGGGGATTTACAATGAGCAGTTCTTC
TRBJ2-3 . TRBV7-6 . CASVSGVFTDTQYF TGTGCCAGCGTCTCGGGGGTTTTCACAGATACGCAGTATTTT
TRBJ2-2 once TRBV6-6 TRBD2 CAGRLAVNTGELFF TGTGCCGGTAGACTAGCGGTAAACACCGGGGAGCTGTTTTTT
TRBJ2-3 . TRBV6-1 . CASSPLTGSQGTQYF TGTGCCAGCAGTCCACTTACAGGGTCCCAGGGTACGCAGTATTTT
TRBJ2-1 . TRBV5-4 . CASSLGQGPYNEQFF TGTGCCAGCAGCTTGGGGCAGGGGCCCTACAATGAGCAGTTCTTC
TRBJ2-7 . TRBV4-1 . CASSQDSSRIYPYEQYF TGCGCCAGCAGCCAAGATAGTAGCAGAATTTACCCCTACGAGCAGTACTTC